The clone carrying this T cell receptor beta chain turned up a few times. The sample belongs to a study of identical twins. Trimming left V 6 bases short and J 4 bases short, with 19 bases between. Germline CDR1 MNHNS, CDR2 SASEGT. The length of the CDR3 is 16 residues. TCRdb ran MiXCR on the 5' RACE reads and lists one entry per CDR3 protein. The sample carries 1.5 million to 2 million distinct CDR3 sequences, 32% recorded once. Sequencing input: cord blood. The chain has TRBV6-1 and TRBJ1-5; D gene ambiguous. This receptor was identified in a newborn girl in good health. CDR3 region: CASRDLGRLINQPQHF. CDR3 in DNA: TGTGCCAGCAGAGACCTAGGACGGTTGATTAATCAGCCCCAGCATTTT.